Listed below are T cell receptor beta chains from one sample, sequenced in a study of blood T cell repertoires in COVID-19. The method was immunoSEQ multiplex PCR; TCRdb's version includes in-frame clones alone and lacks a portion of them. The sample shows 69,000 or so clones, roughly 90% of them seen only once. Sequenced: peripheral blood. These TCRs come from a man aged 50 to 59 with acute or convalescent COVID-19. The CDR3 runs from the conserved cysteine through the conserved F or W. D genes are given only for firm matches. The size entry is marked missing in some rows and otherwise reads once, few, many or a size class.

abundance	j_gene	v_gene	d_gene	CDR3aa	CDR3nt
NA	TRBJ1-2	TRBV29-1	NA	CSSRDTDNYGYTF	TGCAGCTCCCGGGACACCGATAACTATGGCTACACCTTC
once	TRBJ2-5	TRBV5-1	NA	CASSPDQETQYF	TGCGCCAGCAGCCCGGACCAAGAGACCCAGTACTTC
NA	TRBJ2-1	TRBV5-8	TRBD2	CASSRGLGLAGGSYNEQFF	TGTGCCAGCAGTCGGGGCCTGGGACTAGCGGGGGGGTCCTACAATGAGCAGTTCTTC
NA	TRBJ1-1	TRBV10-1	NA	CASSEVPRATEAFF	TGCGCCAGCAGTGAGGTTCCCAGGGCCACTGAAGCTTTCTTT
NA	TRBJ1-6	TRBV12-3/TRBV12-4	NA	CASSFPGSPLHF	TGTGCCAGCAGTTTTCCCGGTTCACCCCTCCACTTT
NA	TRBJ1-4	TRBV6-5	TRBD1	CASTLTGEGEKLFF	TGTGCCAGCACCTTGACAGGGGAAGGAGAAAAACTGTTTTTT
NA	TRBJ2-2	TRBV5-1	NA	CASSPRAGDTGELFF	TGCGCCAGCAGCCCCAGGGCAGGGGACACCGGGGAGCTGTTTTTT
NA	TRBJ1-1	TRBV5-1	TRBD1	CASSLGQGGTEAFF	TGCGCCAGCAGCCTGGGACAGGGAGGCACTGAAGCTTTCTTT
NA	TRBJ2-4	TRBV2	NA	CASSAGKNIQYF	TGTGCCAGCAGCGCCGGGAAGAACATTCAGTACTTC
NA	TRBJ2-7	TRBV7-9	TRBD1	CASSLVIWGQGSYEQYF	TGTGCCAGCAGCTTAGTAATTTGGGGACAGGGGTCCTACGAGCAGTACTTC
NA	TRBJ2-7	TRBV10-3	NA	CAISDPPGTGLSSYEQYF	TGTGCCATCAGTGACCCACCGGGAACAGGGCTGAGCTCCTACGAGCAGTACTTC
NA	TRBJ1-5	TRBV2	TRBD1	CASSEDATGNQPQHF	TGTGCCAGCAGTGAAGATGCGACAGGGAATCAGCCCCAGCATTTT
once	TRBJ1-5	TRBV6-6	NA	CASSPTRQPQHF	TGTGCCAGCAGTCCGACACGGCAGCCCCAGCATTTT
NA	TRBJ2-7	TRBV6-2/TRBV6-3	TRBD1	CASSWTGDINEQYF	TGTGCCAGCAGTTGGACAGGGGACATCAACGAGCAGTACTTC
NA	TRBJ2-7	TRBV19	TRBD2	CASTPKWASGRISEQYF	TGTGCCAGTACCCCGAAATGGGCTAGCGGGAGGATCTCCGAGCAGTACTTC
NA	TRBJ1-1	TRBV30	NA	CAWTGLRDTEAFF	TGTGCCTGGACTGGACTTCGGGACACTGAAGCTTTCTTT
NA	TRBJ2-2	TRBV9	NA	CASSVRGVQNTGELFF	TGTGCCAGCAGCGTACGCGGGGTGCAGAACACCGGGGAGCTGTTTTTT
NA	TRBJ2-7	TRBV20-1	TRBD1	CSASGRTGSYEQYF	TGCAGTGCTAGTGGCAGGACAGGGTCCTACGAGCAGTACTTC
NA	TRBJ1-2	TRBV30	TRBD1	CAQVGGEGYTF	TGTGCCCAAGTAGGGGGCGAGGGCTACACCTTC
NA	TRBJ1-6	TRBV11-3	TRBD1	CASSSYRTGHNSPLHF	TGTGCCAGCAGCTCATATCGGACAGGCCATAATTCACCCCTCCACTTT
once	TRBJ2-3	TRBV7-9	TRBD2	CASSSLAGGGGPQYF	TGTGCCAGCAGCTCACTAGCGGGAGGAGGGGGGCCGCAGTATTTT
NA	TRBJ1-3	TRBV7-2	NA	CASSLAGSSGNTIYF	TGTGCCAGCAGCTTAGCTGGGAGCTCTGGAAACACCATATATTTT
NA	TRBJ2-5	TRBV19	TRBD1	CASSMWTGVETQYF	TGTGCCAGTAGTATGTGGACAGGGGTGGAGACCCAGTACTTC
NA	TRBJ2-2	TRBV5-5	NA	CASSWLGAGTGELFF	TGTGCCAGCAGCTGGCTAGGGGCAGGCACCGGGGAGCTGTTTTTT
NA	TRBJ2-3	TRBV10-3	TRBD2	CAISGLATTDTQYF	TGTGCCATTTCGGGACTAGCGACCACAGATACGCAGTATTTT
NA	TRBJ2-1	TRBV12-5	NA	CASGLPSLSSYNEQFF	TGTGCTAGTGGTTTGCCATCCCTGAGCTCCTACAATGAGCAGTTCTTC
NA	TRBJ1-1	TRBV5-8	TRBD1	CASSHIHSIRQGQYEAFF	TGTGCCAGCAGCCACATACACAGCATTCGACAGGGCCAATATGAAGCTTTCTTT
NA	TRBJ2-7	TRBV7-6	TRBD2	CASSLELAGTYEQYF	TGTGCCAGCAGCTTAGAACTAGCGGGAACCTATGAGCAGTACTTC
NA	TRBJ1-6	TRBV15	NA	CATSRGIDSPLHF	TGTGCCACCAGCAGAGGAATAGATTCACCCCTCCACTTT
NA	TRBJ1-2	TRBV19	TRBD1	CASSIDPGSGQIYGYTF	TGTGCCAGTAGTATAGACCCTGGGTCGGGACAGATCTATGGCTACACCTTC